Presented here are 8 T cell receptor beta chains from one specimen sequenced in a study of T cell repertoires in ileal Crohn's disease. This table comes from immunoSEQ multiplex PCR, and its TCRdb copy is limited to in-frame clones, with some not included. This table has roughly 15,000 clones, around four fifths appearing once. The sequenced sample was ileal tissue. The receptors were sampled from an adult with Crohn's disease.

V usage is TRBV5-1 and J usage is TRBJ2-7, with 7 bases aligning to TRBD2. Germline CDR1 is SGHRS and CDR2 is YFSETQ. This CDR3 comprises 15 residues. The V and J ends lost 4 bases and 2 bases, in that order; junction bases with no gene match: 9. The CDR3 here is CASSPREGRAYEQYF. The CDR3 DNA reads TGCGCCAGCAGCCCCAGGGAGGGGAGGGCCTACGAGCAGTACTTC.

This clone occurred once. The chain couples TRBV29-1 to TRBJ2-5; unclear D gene. This CDR3 is built from 12 residues. The germline gives CDR1 SQVTM, CDR2 ANQGSEA. V was pared by 7 bases and J by 1 base, with 10 bases between. The CDR3, as DNA: TGCAGCGCCTTACTTATCCAAGAGACCCAGTACTTC. Translation: CSALLIQETQYF.

This chain joins TRBV9 and TRBJ2-7; D is perhaps TRBD1 (6 bases). V was clipped by 0 bases and J by 2 bases, with 12 bases between them. From germline, CDR1 is SGDLS and CDR2 YYNGEE. The CDR3 runs 15 residues. This chain's CDR3 is CASSVGGGQTYEQYF. CDR3 nucleotides: TGTGCCAGCAGCGTAGGTGGCGGACAGACCTACGAGCAGTACTTC.

The CDR3: CASSLAIDRPGPYGYTF. CDR3 bases: TGTGCCAGCAGCTTAGCCATAGACAGGCCCGGGCCCTATGGCTACACCTTC. The rearrangement links TRBV7-2 to TRBJ1-2, with D perhaps matching TRBD1 (6 bases). This CDR3 spans 17 amino acids. V was trimmed by 0 bases and J by 4 bases, leaving 18 bases between them. Germline V lookup: CDR1 SGHTA, CDR2 FQGNSA.

The CDR3 coding sequence is TGCGCCAGCAGCTTGGGGACACTCCAATGGGCTTCTGAAGCTTTCTTT. It codes for CASSLGTLQWASEAFF. This chain uses TRBV5-1 with TRBJ1-1; D possibly corresponds to TRBD1 (5 bases). This CDR3 spans 16 amino acids. V was cut by 0 bases and J by 6 bases, with 18 bases left in between. Germline values: CDR1 SGHRS, CDR2 YFSETQ. Supplemented by reference TRBV5-1 and TRBJ1-1, the full variable domain reads KAGVTQTPRYLIKTRGQQVTLSCSPISGHRSVSWYQQTPGQGLQFLFEYFSETQRNKGNFPGRFSGRQFSNSRSEMNVSTLELGDSALYLCASSLGTLQWASEAFFGQGTRLTVV.

V is TRBV5-1 and J is TRBJ2-7, with 7 bases aligning to TRBD1. Germline trimming cut 3 bases from V and 2 bases from J; bases unmatched to any gene: 5. Germline CDR1 is SGHRS and CDR2 is YFSETQ. The CDR3 extends over 14 amino acids. Here the CDR3 DNA reads TGCGCCAGCAGCTCATCGGGACAGCCCTACGAGCAGTACTTC. Amino acid sequence: CASSSSGQPYEQYF.

CDR3 bases: TGTGCCATCAGGGCCGCTGAGAGCGGTGAGCAGTTCTTC. The encoded protein is CAIRAAESGEQFF. This chain uses TRBV7-8 with TRBJ2-1, with D perhaps TRBD1 or TRBD2 (5 bases each). Trimming cost V 10 bases and J 9 bases, with 19 bases left between them. Germline CDR1 SGHVS, CDR2 FQNEAQ. This CDR3 has 13 amino acids. Based on the CDR3 plus reference TRBV7-8 and TRBJ2-1, the full variable domain is GAGVSQSPRYKVAKRGQDVALRCDPISGHVSLFWYQQALGQGPEFLTYFQNEAQLDKSGLPSDRFFAERPEGSVSTLKIQRTQQEDSAVYLCAIRAAESGEQFFGPGTRLTVL.

The chain has TRBV7-2 and TRBJ2-2; possibly TRBD1 for D (6 bases). The CDR3 sequence is 14 residues long. V was clipped by 6 bases and J by 6 bases, with 14 bases between them. Germline V lookup: CDR1 SGHTA, CDR2 FQGNSA. The CDR3 coding sequence is TGTGCCAGCAGTTGGGTTCAGGGGTCCGGGGAGCTGTTTTTT. It yields the protein CASSWVQGSGELFF.